The T cell receptor beta chain under discussion was sequenced for a study of T cell clusters in autoimmune cytopenias (dated by TCRdb to the late 2010s). The study in broad terms: TRB sequencing reached a median depth of approximately 56,000 reads per sample and yielded a median of approximately 2,400 distinct TRB clonotypes per sample. Alongside healthy, CLL and autoimmune hepatitis controls, autoimmune cytopenia patients had their peripheral blood TRB and IGH repertoires sequenced at active disease and again during treatment follow-up. The goal of the study was to find out whether patients with autoimmune cytopenia have a disease-specific immune repertoire signature that could be used as a blood-based biomarker.

The CDR3 contains 14 residues, cysteine and phenylalanine counted. No DNA is listed. Taken from the germline V gene, the CDR1 and CDR2 loops are SGHRS and YFSETQ. TRB rearrangements were amplified by multiplex PCR following a touch-down protocol, with the TRB-A and TRB-B primer pools mixed in one tube. Two consecutive PCR reactions with Phusion HS II polymerase added Illumina adapters and sample indices to the amplicons. Amplicons were gel-purified with the NucleoSpin Gel and PCR Clean-up kit, then quantified by Qubit and quality-checked on an Agilent 2100 Bioanalyzer. Sequencing of the libraries was performed on an Illumina MiSeq with 600-cycle, single-indexed, paired-end runs. The study's processing was this. TRB reads were aligned and assembled with MiXCR version 2.1.12 using the default MiXCR reference library. Each unique CDR3 nucleotide sequence defined a clone, and only productive sequences with at least two reads were analysed. Alpha-parameterized diversity profiles (alpha 0 to 5), including the Shannon (alpha 1) and Simpson (alpha 2) indices, were computed with an R script to assess repertoire diversity. The tcR package was used to compute combinatorial TRB VJ usage, which was then compared between cohorts by principal component analysis with ade4. Using GLIPH, TCRbeta CDR3s were clustered on pairs of cohorts matched for age and read depth, and a Wilcoxon test was used to compare cluster frequencies. TCRdb reprocessed the reads and lists each CDR3 protein sequence as a single entry, with no DNA. These V and J calls derive from TCRdb rather than the authors' analysis. In this sample's table one finds around 4,800 distinct CDR3 sequences. The top ten clonotypes cover roughly 70% of the sample.

With respect to this clonotype: The target of this receptor is not known.

For each sample, TRB amplification used about 270 ng of peripheral blood genomic DNA, equal to around 39,000 genome equivalents. General study outcomes and caveats: The GLIPH analysis suggested a lack of physiological T cell clusters in primary autoimmune cytopenia patients, since roughly 50 clusters were exclusive to healthy donors whereas 17 were exclusive to patients. Compared with active autoimmune hepatitis patients, healthy donors had almost three times as many exclusive TRB clusters, a finding consistent with an autoimmunity-wide signature. TRB repertoire shifts, with less even repertoires observed in secondary cytopenia and CLL, were mostly attributed to lymphoma bias rather than autoimmunity. The cluster-lack signature was not observed for secondary cytopenia versus CLL, as the signature was apparently masked by the dominant lymphoma-associated repertoire. The T cell clusters were defined only in silico, and the functional role of the clusters still needed to be validated experimentally.

The sample was also reused in another study, on T cell repertoires in aging, cancer and after chemotherapy. As that second study puts it: Six donor age groups were covered, ranging from 30 or younger up to 70 or older, and each group contained at least three individuals. In the hematological group, the paired samples taken before and after chemotherapy came from chronic lymphocytic leukemia patients who were treated with regimens based on fludarabine or bendamustine. Some 9 million TCR reads were contained in the full dataset. Compared with age-matched healthy donors, untreated patients with either hematological or solid cancers had significantly lower TCR diversity in the blood along with higher clonality. Declining TCR diversity with age in healthy donors was mainly explained by loss of richness; in cancer patients, loss of evenness also contributed. An increase in median generation probability over the chemotherapy interval was observed in both cancer cohorts, suggesting that the repertoire was reconstituted through rebound thymic output. The authors noted that the repertoire data do not allow conclusions about immunological memory after chemotherapy. Lymphoid organ infiltration was present in hematological cancer patients, and this infiltration may itself impair thymic emigration or peripheral T cell expansion. Peripheral blood TCR beta repertoires from healthy donors and cancer patients were profiled to examine immunoaging and T cell reconstitution after chemotherapy. Alongside 95 healthy donors serving as a reference group, the cohort included 200 to 250 cancer patients, of whom about 93 had hematological cancers and some 130 had solid cancers. TRB sequences were processed with MiXCR versions 2.12 and 3.0.5. Repertoire metrics included Shannon diversity, evenness, clonality (one minus evenness), and alpha-parameterized diversity profiles from alpha 0 to 5. The IGoR algorithm was used to compute generation probabilities of clones in paired pre- and post-chemotherapy samples.

The TCR comes from a human donor with an autoimmune cytopenia or autoimmune hepatitis (not recorded which). The chain is made from TRBV5-1 and TRBJ1-5; TCRdb outputs TRBD1, but without DNA this stays unchecked. Sample: peripheral blood. The CDR3 protein sequence reads: CASSLGVSNQPQHF.